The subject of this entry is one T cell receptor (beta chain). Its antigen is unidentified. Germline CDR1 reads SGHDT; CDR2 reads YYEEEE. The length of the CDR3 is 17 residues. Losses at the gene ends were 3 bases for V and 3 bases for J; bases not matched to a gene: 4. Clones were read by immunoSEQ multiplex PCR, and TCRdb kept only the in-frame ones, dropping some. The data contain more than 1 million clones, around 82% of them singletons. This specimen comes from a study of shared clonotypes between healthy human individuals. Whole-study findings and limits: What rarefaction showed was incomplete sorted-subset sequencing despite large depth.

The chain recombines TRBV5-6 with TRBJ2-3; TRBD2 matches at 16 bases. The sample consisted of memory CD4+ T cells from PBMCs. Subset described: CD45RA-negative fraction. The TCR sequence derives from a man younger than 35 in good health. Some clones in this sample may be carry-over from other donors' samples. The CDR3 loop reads CASSWGLAGGWTDTQYF. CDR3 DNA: TGTGCCAGCAGCTGGGGACTAGCGGGAGGGTGGACAGATACGCAGTATTTT.